The entry that follows covers one T cell receptor beta chain sequence. Relative to its sample, this clonotype is medium-sized (0.01 to 0.1%). The specificity of this receptor is unknown. Per-base qualities were not stored, and no clone one base away is much larger. What the time point label conveys for this sample: sample taken at primary tumor resection. The donors were more than 60 patients from the lung TRACERx cohort who had early-stage, untreated non-small cell lung cancer. Whole RNA extracted from tumor and nontumor lung tissue, or from cryopreserved PBMC samples, was used for TCR sequencing without cell sorting. A patient was chosen for TCR sequencing only when enough RNA was available from at least two tumor regions. Before being selected, tumor and adjacent nontumor lung specimens were reviewed by a lung pathologist. The sample comes from a study of spatial heterogeneity in lung cancer (dated by TCRdb to between 2017 and 2020). At the level of the whole study: Beta-chain transcripts were consistently detected in greater numbers than alpha-chain transcripts, which likely reflects a higher abundance of beta-chain transcripts. Both alpha and beta chains were TCR-sequenced in 200 to 250 tumor regions, 64 matched nontumor lung samples and roughly 50 PBMC samples obtained at surgery. In non-small cell lung cancer, the study made a quantitative comparison of TCR alpha and beta repertoires among multiple tumor regions, matched nontumor lung and blood. Nonsynonymous mutation counts, determined by whole-exome sequencing of tumor tissue, were related to features of the TCR repertoire. In the raw uncorrected reads, each unique combination of TCR and UMI appeared more than ten times on average. In tumor regions, TCR transcript counts showed a strong correlation with a T cell transcriptional module score derived from matched bulk RNA-seq. Findings and caveats that apply to the study as a whole: TCR-seq was estimated to cover only approximately 6.4% of tumor T cells for alpha chains and around 13% for beta chains. Counts of ubiquitous and regional expanded TCRs were found to correlate with counts of ubiquitous and regional nonsynonymous mutations, respectively. Additional single-cell paired TCR alpha and beta sequencing was considered necessary to confirm, at a functional level, the hypothesis that regional TCRs recognize regional mutations. The tumor nonsynonymous mutation count correlated with the number of expanded alpha and beta TCRs within the tumor.

The receptor library was made with 5' RACE. The reads were generated on a NextSeq 500. The TCR library protocol attached a unique molecular identifier to each TCR cDNA molecule to allow correction of PCR and sequencing errors. Per the authors' processing: Decombinator tools were used for TCR identification, UMI-based error correction and CDR3 extraction. TCRs above a frequency of 2 per 1,000, corresponding to the top 1% of the tumor frequency distribution, were defined as expanded. Expanded tumor TCRs were classed as regional if statistically deemed absent (corrected P<0.05) from at least one tumor region, otherwise ubiquitous. Renyi diversity was calculated using the R vegan package after each repertoire was subsampled 100 times to 5,000 TCRs. CDR3 similarity networks were built from amino acid triplet string-kernel similarity, connecting CDR3s with pairwise similarity above 0.82. TCRdb trimmed the raw reads at Q25, called clones with MiXCR and kept productive beta chains. Each entry merges the rows of one CDR3 protein and shows their most common DNA and genes. The V and J calls were not made by the authors but by TCRdb's processing. In this sample the table shows about 16,000 distinct CDR3 sequences, over 6.5% of which occur a single time. 20% of the sample goes to the ten largest clones.

Trimming accounts for 4 bases at V and 4 bases at J, while the number of junction bases matched to no gene is 6. CDR1 is given as KGHSH and CDR2 as LQKENI, both from the germline V gene. From cysteine to phenylalanine, the CDR3 is 15 amino acids long. The DNA shown is the 45-base CDR3, in frame from base 1. Sequenced here: lung tumor tissue, sampled at surgery. The chain uses TRBV18 and TRBJ2-7; 11 central nucleotides agree with TRBD1. This clonotype was sampled from a female donor with early-stage non-small cell lung cancer. The bases read TGTGCCAGCTCACGGACCGGGACAGGGGGATACGAGCAGTACTTC. It is translated as CASSRTGTGGYEQYF.